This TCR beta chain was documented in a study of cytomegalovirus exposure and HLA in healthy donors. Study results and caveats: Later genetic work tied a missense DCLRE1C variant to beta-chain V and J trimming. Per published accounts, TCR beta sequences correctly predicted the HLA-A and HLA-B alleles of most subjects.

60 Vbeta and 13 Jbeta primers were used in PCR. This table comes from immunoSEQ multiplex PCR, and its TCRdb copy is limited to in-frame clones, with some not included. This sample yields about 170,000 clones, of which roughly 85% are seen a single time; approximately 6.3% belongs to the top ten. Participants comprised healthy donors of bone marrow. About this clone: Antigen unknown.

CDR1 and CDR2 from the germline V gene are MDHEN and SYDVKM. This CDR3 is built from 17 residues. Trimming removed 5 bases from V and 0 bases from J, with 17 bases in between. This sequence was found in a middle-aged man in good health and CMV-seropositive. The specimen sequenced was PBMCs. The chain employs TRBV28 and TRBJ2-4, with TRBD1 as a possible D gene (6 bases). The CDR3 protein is CASSRPRTELAKNIQYF. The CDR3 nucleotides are TGTGCCAGCAGTCGACCGAGGACAGAACTAGCCAAAAACATTCAGTACTTC.